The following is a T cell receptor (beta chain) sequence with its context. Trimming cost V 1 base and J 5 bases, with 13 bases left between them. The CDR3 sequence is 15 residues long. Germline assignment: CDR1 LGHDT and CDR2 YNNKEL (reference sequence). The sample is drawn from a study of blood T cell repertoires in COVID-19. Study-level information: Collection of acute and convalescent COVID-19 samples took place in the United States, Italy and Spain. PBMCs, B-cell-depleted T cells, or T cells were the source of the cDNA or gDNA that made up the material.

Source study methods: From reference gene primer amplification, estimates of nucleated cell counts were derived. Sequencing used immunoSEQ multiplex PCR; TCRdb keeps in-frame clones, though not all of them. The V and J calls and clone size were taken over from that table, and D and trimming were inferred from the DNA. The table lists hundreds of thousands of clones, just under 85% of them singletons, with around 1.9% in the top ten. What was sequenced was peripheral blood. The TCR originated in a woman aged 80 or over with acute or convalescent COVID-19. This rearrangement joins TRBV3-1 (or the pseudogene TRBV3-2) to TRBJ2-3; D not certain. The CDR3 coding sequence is TGTGCCAGCAGCCAAGGTTTTAGCTCGGGAGATACGCAGTATTTT. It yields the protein CASSQGFSSGDTQYF.